What follows is one T cell receptor (beta chain) and its context. There were TCR beta CDR3 regions amplified from RNA transcripts. The study used the HTBI primer set for a first-round RT-PCR of the TCR CDR3. TCRdb reprocessed the multiplex PCR reads with MiXCR, giving one entry per CDR3 protein. In the table there are 500,000 to 600,000 distinct CDR3 sequences, over 35% of which are singletons. These data come from a study of T cells in Graves' hyperthyroidism and ophthalmopathy. Losses at the gene ends were 5 bases for V and 4 bases for J; bases not matched to a gene: 8. The CDR3 spans 15 residues. Germline V lookup: CDR1 LNHDA, CDR2 SQIVND (reference sequence).

The rearrangement joins TRBV19 to TRBJ2-1; TRBD2 aligns across 7 bases. The source material was peripheral blood or thyroid tissue (not recorded which). The receptor was derived from an adult woman with Graves' disease, either hyperthyroidism or ophthalmopathy (not recorded which). The DNA for the CDR3 is TGTGCCAGTAGTGGGACGGGAGGCGGGTACAATGAGCAGTTCTTC. As protein: CASSGTGGGYNEQFF. Variable domain in full (rest from reference TRBV19 and TRBJ2-1): DGGITQSPKYLFRKEGQNVTLSCEQNLNHDAMYWYRQDPGQGLRLIYYSQIVNDFQKGDIAEGYSVSREKKESFPLTVTSAQKNPTAFYLCASSGTGGGYNEQFFGPGTRLTVL.